Each of the 3 T cell receptor beta chains below was sequenced from the same sample in a study of PD-L1 blockade in urothelial cancer. Sequencing used immunoSEQ multiplex PCR; TCRdb keeps in-frame clones, though not all of them. The sample has around 45,000 clones, approximately 90% seen once. Sequenced here: PBMCs, sampled around atezolizumab (anti-PD-L1) treatment. The receptors were sampled from a man older than 75 with urothelial cancer.

CDR3 residues: CASIDRTGPGEQYF. The CDR3, as DNA: TGTGCCAGTATCGACAGGACAGGGCCGGGCGAGCAGTACTTC. The rearrangement links TRBV19 to TRBJ2-7; 8 bases line up with TRBD1. Unmatched junction bases numbered 11, after V lost 7 bases and J lost 6 bases. Germline V lookup: CDR1 LNHDA, CDR2 SQIVND (reference sequence). This CDR3 has 14 residues. Drawing the rest from reference TRBV19 and TRBJ2-7, the complete variable domain is DGGITQSPKYLFRKEGQNVTLSCEQNLNHDAMYWYRQDPGQGLRLIYYSQIVNDFQKGDIAEGYSVSREKKESFPLTVTSAQKNPTAFYLCASIDRTGPGEQYFGPGTRLTVT.

The CDR3 sequence is CASSQGTGAAANEKLFF. In DNA form, the CDR3 reads TGCGCCAGCAGCCAAGGGACAGGGGCGGCAGCTAATGAAAAACTGTTTTTT. This chain connects TRBV4-1 to TRBJ1-4, with 9 bases that match TRBD1. V trimming: 1 base; J trimming: 3 bases; junction bases outside the gene matches: 6. The CDR3 covers 17 residues. The germline gives CDR1 MGHRA, CDR2 YSYEKL.

V and J are TRBV19 and TRBJ1-2, with D maybe TRBD1 (5 bases). There are 13 residues in the CDR3. Trimming removed 6 bases at V and 5 bases at J, with 13 bases between. The germline gives CDR1 LNHDA, CDR2 SQIVND (reference sequence). DNA for the CDR3: TGTGCCAGTAGGGATGACGGGGGTTATGGCTACACCTTC. This sequence encodes CASRDDGGYGYTF. The full variable domain, in which reference TRBV19 and TRBJ1-2 provide the parts outside the CDR3, is DGGITQSPKYLFRKEGQNVTLSCEQNLNHDAMYWYRQDPGQGLRLIYYSQIVNDFQKGDIAEGYSVSREKKESFPLTVTSAQKNPTAFYLCASRDDGGYGYTFGSGTRLTVV.